This T cell receptor beta chain was captured by sequencing in a study of T cell repertoires in cytomegalovirus infection. Across the study: Signatures in public TCR beta sequences pointed to both CMV infection and matching HLA type.

This clonotype has a count of ten or more. What it recognizes is unknown. CDR3 length equals 15 residues. Trimming left V 2 bases short and J 6 bases short, with 15 bases between. Germline V gives CDR1 SGHTA, CDR2 FQGNSA. TCRdb recomputed calls from the reads with MiXCR, one row per CDR3 protein. Among hundreds of thousands of distinct CDR3 sequences listed, approximately 40% were seen once. Study conclusions and caveats: In two of eight donors, the top clonotype was HLA-C-restricted CMV-specific.

The gene calls are TRBV7-2 and TRBJ2-3; TRBD2 is a possible D gene (7 bases). This TCR came from a human donor in good health (CMV status not recorded). Some clones in this sample may be carry-over from other donors' samples. The sample consisted of cultured PBMCs, taken from culture after CMV antigen stimulation. The DNA of the CDR3 is TGTGCCAGCAGCTTAAGGCTGGCGGGGGCCGATACGCAGTATTTT. Amino acids: CASSLRLAGADTQYF. Drawing the rest from reference TRBV7-2 and TRBJ2-3, the complete variable domain is GAGVSQSPSNKVTEKGKDVELRCDPISGHTALYWYRQSLGQGLEFLIYFQGNSAPDKSGLPSDRFSAERTGGSVSTLTIQRTQQEDSAVYLCASSLRLAGADTQYFGPGTRLTVL.